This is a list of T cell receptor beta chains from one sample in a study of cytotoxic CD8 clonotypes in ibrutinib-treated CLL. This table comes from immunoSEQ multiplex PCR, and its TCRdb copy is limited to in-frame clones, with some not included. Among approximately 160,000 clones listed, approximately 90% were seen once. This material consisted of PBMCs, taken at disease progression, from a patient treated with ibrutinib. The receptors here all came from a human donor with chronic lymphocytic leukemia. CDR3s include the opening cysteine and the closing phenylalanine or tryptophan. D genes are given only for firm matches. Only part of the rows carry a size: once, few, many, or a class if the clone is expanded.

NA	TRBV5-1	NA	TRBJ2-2	TGCGCCAGCAGCCTTCCGTTGTTCGGCAAAGGCGGGGAGCTGTTTTTT	CASSLPLFGKGGELFF
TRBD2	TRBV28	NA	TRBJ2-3	TGTGCCAGCAGTGGACTAGCGGGAGGGCCGGGTAGCACAGATACGCAGTATTTT	CASSGLAGGPGSTDTQYF
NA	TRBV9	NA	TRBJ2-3	TGTGCCAGCAGCGTAGATTATCCAGATACGCAGTATTTT	CASSVDYPDTQYF
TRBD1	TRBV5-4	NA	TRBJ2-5	TGTGCCAGCAGCCCACCGGACAGGGGAGAGACCCAGTACTTC	CASSPPDRGETQYF
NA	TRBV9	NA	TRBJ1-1	TGTGCCAGCAGGCGGGATTTGAACACTGAAGCTTTCTTT	CASRRDLNTEAFF
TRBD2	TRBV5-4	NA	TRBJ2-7	TGTGCCAGCAGCAAAGGGGGACTTAGCGGGAGCATCTCCTACGAGCAGTACTTC	CASSKGGLSGSISYEQYF
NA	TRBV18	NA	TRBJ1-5	TGTGCCAGCTCCCCTTTAAAAGGGATTCAGCCCCAGCATTTT	CASSPLKGIQPQHF
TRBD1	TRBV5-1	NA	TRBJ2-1	TGCGCCAGCAGCGTGGGACAGGGAGGACACTTCGTATACAATGAGCAGTTCTTC	CASSVGQGGHFVYNEQFF
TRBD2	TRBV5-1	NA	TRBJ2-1	TGCGCCAGCAGCGCCGGACTAGCGATTTACAATGAGCAGTTCTTC	CASSAGLAIYNEQFF
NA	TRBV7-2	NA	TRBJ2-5	TGTGCCAGCAGCTTATTCGGAGGGTTGGGGGAGACCCAGTACTTC	CASSLFGGLGETQYF
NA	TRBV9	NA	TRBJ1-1	TGTGCCAGCAGCGTAGTGGGGAGCACTGAAGCTTTCTTT	CASSVVGSTEAFF
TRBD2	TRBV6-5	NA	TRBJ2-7	TGTGCCAGCAGTTATTTACGGCTAGCGGGAGTATACGAGCAGTACTTC	CASSYLRLAGVYEQYF
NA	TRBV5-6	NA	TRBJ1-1	TGTGCCAGCAGCATAATGACTCCCGGGACAAGGAGGGATGAAGCTTTCTTT	CASSIMTPGTRRDEAFF
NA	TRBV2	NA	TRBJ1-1	TGTGCCAGCGTCTTTAGGATGAACACTGAAGCTTTCTTT	CASVFRMNTEAFF
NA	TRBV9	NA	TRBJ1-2	TGTGCCAGCAGCGTAGCCACGGGGGGGATCAATGGCTACACCTTC	CASSVATGGINGYTF
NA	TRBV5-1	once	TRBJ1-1	TGCGCCAGCAGCTTGGATGGGGTGGGAACTGAAGCTTTCTTT	CASSLDGVGTEAFF
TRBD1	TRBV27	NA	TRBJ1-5	TGTGCCAGCAGTCCAGGGGGACGGATATATAGCAATCAGCCCCAGCATTTT	CASSPGGRIYSNQPQHF
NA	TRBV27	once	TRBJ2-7	TGTGCCAGCAGTTTTGGCACTCAGGTCGTCGGGGGCGAGCAGTACTTC	CASSFGTQVVGGEQYF
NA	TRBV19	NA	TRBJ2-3	TGTGCCAGTAAGGGAGCGCAGGGATTCTCTGGCACAGATACGCAGTATTTT	CASKGAQGFSGTDTQYF
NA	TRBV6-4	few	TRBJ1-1	TGTGCCAGCAGTGACCGGGGGAACACTGAAGCTTTCTTT	CASSDRGNTEAFF
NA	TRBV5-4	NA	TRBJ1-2	TGTGCCAGCAGCTTGGCCCGGGGATACGGCTACACCTTC	CASSLARGYGYTF
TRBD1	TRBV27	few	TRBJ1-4	TGTGCCAGCAGTCCCCCCCAGGGGGTTGGAAAACTGTTTTTT	CASSPPQGVGKLFF
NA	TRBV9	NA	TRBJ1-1	TGTGCCAGCAGCCAAGGGGCTCTGCCGGGACCCCGGAGTCCCGCTTTCTTT	CASSQGALPGPRSPAFF
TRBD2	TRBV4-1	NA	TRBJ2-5	TGCGCCAGCAGCCAAGGGCCCCTGCGGGCGGGAGGCCAAGAGACCCAGTACTTC	CASSQGPLRAGGQETQYF
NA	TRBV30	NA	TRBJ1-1	TGTGCCTGGAGTCCCCCAGGAGGAACTGAAGCTTTCTTT	CAWSPPGGTEAFF
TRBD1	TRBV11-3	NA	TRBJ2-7	TGTGCCAGCAGCTTAGGACGGGACAGGGCAAGGCAGTACTTC	CASSLGRDRARQYF
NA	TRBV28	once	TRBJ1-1	TGTGCCAGCAGTATTACAGGGAAGGAAGCTTTCTTT	CASSITGKEAFF
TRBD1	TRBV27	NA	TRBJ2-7	TGTGCCAGCAGCCTTGGGGGACAGTCCTACGAGCAGTACTTC	CASSLGGQSYEQYF
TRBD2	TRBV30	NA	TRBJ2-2	TGTGCCTGGACTAGCGGGAGTCGGACCGGGGAGCTGTTTTTT	CAWTSGSRTGELFF
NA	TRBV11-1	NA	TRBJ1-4	TGTGCCAGCAGCTTTTCAACACGGGGATCTGCAACTAATGAAAAACTGTTTTTT	CASSFSTRGSATNEKLFF
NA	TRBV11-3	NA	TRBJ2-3	TGTGCCAGCAGCCCGGGCGGTGGAGATGGCACAGATACGCAGTATTTT	CASSPGGGDGTDTQYF
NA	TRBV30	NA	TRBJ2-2	TGTGCCTGGAAACTTGAGAACACCGGGGAGCTGTTTTTT	CAWKLENTGELFF
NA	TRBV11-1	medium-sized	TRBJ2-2	TGTGCCAGCAGCTTAGGGGGATGGTTTCAGACGAACACCGGGGAGCTGTTTTTT	CASSLGGWFQTNTGELFF
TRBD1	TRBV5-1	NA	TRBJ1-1	TGCGCCAGCAGCTTGGTAGACAGGGACCTCACTGAAGCTTTCTTT	CASSLVDRDLTEAFF
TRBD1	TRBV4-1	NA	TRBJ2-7	TGCGCCAGCAGCCAAGATAAAGGTTGGGGACAGGGGGATTACGAGCAGTACTTC	CASSQDKGWGQGDYEQYF
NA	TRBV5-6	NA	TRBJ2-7	TGTGCCAGCAGCCTGGGGAGAGGAGGGGCCTACGAGCAGTACTTC	CASSLGRGGAYEQYF
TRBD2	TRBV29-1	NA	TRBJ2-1	TGCAGCGCTACCGGGACTAGCGGCAATGAGCAGTTCTTC	CSATGTSGNEQFF
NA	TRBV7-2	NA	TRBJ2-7	TGTGCCAGCAGCCCTGGAGGGGCGGGTGGATACGAGCAGTACTTC	CASSPGGAGGYEQYF
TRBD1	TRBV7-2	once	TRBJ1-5	TGTGCCAGCAGCTTGTCGGACAGGGGAAATCAGCCCCAGCATTTT	CASSLSDRGNQPQHF
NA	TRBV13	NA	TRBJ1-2	TGTGCCAGCAGCTTAATCGGGTTTGGGCCGAACTATGGCTACACCTTC	CASSLIGFGPNYGYTF
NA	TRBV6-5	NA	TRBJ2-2	TGTGCCAGCAGTTACGGGGGGGCGGTCACCGGGGAGCTGTTTTTT	CASSYGGAVTGELFF